Listed below are T cell receptor beta chains from one sample, sequenced in a study of cytomegalovirus exposure and HLA in healthy donors. Assay: immunoSEQ multiplex PCR; the TCRdb copy retains only in-frame clones and omits some. The sample lists tens of thousands of clones; approximately 80% were seen once. Sequences were obtained from PBMCs. These receptors came from a young man in good health and CMV-seronegative. Each CDR3 is given with its conserved first and last residue. D genes are given only for firm matches. Some rows mark clone size as missing; the rest say once, few, many or name a class of expanded clone.

abundance: NA
d_gene: TRBD1
v_gene: TRBV30
j_gene: TRBJ1-6
CDR3nt: TGTGCCTGGAGTCGACAGGGGAATTCACCCCTCCACTTT
CDR3aa: CAWSRQGNSPLHF

abundance: NA
d_gene: NA
v_gene: TRBV5-1
j_gene: TRBJ1-6
CDR3nt: TGCGCCGGCAGCTTGGGCAGGGTTGGTCTTAACTCACCCCTCCACTTT
CDR3aa: CAGSLGRVGLNSPLHF

abundance: NA
d_gene: NA
v_gene: TRBV27
j_gene: TRBJ2-3
CDR3nt: TGTGCCAGCACCTCCGGGAAAGATTATGTCTTGGTGGATACGCAGTATTTT
CDR3aa: CASTSGKDYVLVDTQYF

abundance: NA
d_gene: NA
v_gene: TRBV6-6
j_gene: TRBJ2-2
CDR3nt: TGTGCCAGCAGTCCGAGCGGGTTCACCGGGGAGCTGTTTTTT
CDR3aa: CASSPSGFTGELFF

abundance: NA
d_gene: TRBD1
v_gene: TRBV28
j_gene: TRBJ1-2
CDR3nt: TGTGCCAGCAGTTTATCCGGACAGGGAATTAGTGGCTACACCTTC
CDR3aa: CASSLSGQGISGYTF

abundance: NA
d_gene: NA
v_gene: TRBV6-6
j_gene: TRBJ1-1
CDR3nt: TGTGCCAGCAGCCCGGACTCCAAGGACACTGAAGCTTTCTTT
CDR3aa: CASSPDSKDTEAFF

abundance: few
d_gene: TRBD2
v_gene: TRBV5-4
j_gene: TRBJ2-3
CDR3nt: TGTGCCAGCAGCCATGGGACTAGCGAAACAGATACGCAGTATTTT
CDR3aa: CASSHGTSETDTQYF

abundance: NA
d_gene: NA
v_gene: TRBV6-1
j_gene: TRBJ2-7
CDR3nt: TGTGCCAGCAGTACAGAGTGGCCCTACGAGCAGTACTTC
CDR3aa: CASSTEWPYEQYF

abundance: NA
d_gene: NA
v_gene: TRBV5-1
j_gene: TRBJ2-3
CDR3nt: TGCGCCAGCAGCTTGGACAGTGATACGCAGTATTTT
CDR3aa: CASSLDSDTQYF

abundance: NA
d_gene: TRBD1
v_gene: TRBV14
j_gene: TRBJ1-2
CDR3nt: TGTGCCAGTGGACAGGGTTTAAACTATGGCTACACCTTC
CDR3aa: CASGQGLNYGYTF

abundance: NA
d_gene: NA
v_gene: TRBV7-9
j_gene: TRBJ1-6
CDR3nt: TGTGCCAGCAGCTTAGAGGGACAAAATTCACCCCTCCACTTT
CDR3aa: CASSLEGQNSPLHF

abundance: NA
d_gene: NA
v_gene: TRBV6-5
j_gene: TRBJ1-2
CDR3nt: TGTGCCAGCAGGACAGGAGAAACCTACTATGGCTACACCTTC
CDR3aa: CASRTGETYYGYTF

abundance: NA
d_gene: TRBD2
v_gene: TRBV15
j_gene: TRBJ2-3
CDR3nt: TGTGCCACCAGCAGAGCCGGGACTAGCGTTCCGGGAGATACGCAGTATTTT
CDR3aa: CATSRAGTSVPGDTQYF